This TCR beta chain was captured in a study of post-analysis software for immune sequencing data. Germline trimming cut 1 base from V and 4 bases from J; bases unmatched to any gene: 5. Germline-derived CDR1 and CDR2 are DFQATT and SNEGSKA (reference sequence). The CDR3 contains 14 residues. Study conclusions and caveats: Comparison of patients with controls showed about 5 TRBV segments more frequent in patients, TRBV5-6, TRBV5-1 and TRBV20-1 among them. Batch-matched samples strongly co-clustered by F measure. A significant reduction in normalized Chao1 diversity was observed in multiple sclerosis patients versus controls.

Unique molecular identifiers featured in each of the TCR beta cDNA libraries. With roughly 1 to 11 million T cells as the source, 540,000 or so cDNA molecules resulted. MiXCR was run by TCRdb on the PCR reads, yielding one entry per CDR3 protein. There are 600,000 to 750,000 distinct CDR3 sequences in the sample; roughly three fifths occur only once, and roughly 10% lies in the top ten. For this clonotype: What it recognizes is unknown.

What was sequenced was blood. This TCR was recovered from a girl aged 2 to 10 with multiple sclerosis. The rearrangement uses TRBV20-1 and TRBJ2-5; 8 nucleotides line up with TRBD1. CDR3 sequence reads: CSARGQTGAETQYF. In DNA, the CDR3 is TGCAGTGCTAGAGGGCAGACAGGGGCAGAGACCCAGTACTTC.